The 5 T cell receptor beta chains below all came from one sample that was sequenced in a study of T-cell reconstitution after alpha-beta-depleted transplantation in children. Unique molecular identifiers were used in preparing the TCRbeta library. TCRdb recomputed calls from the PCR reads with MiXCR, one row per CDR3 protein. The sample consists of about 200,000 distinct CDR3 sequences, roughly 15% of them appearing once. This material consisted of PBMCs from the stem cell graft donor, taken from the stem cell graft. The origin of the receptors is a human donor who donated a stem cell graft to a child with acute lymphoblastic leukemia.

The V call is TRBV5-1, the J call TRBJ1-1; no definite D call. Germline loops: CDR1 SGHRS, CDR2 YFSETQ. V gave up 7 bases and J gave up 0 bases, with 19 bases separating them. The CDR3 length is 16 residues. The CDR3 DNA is TGCGCCAGCGGATACTCAATCGGGAGCATGAACACTGAAGCTTTCTTT. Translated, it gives CASGYSIGSMNTEAFF.

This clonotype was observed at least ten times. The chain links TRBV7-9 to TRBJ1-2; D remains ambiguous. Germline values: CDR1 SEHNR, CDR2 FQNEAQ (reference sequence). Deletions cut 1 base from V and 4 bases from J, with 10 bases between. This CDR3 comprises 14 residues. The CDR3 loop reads CASSLVGSTYGYTF. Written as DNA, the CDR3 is TGTGCCAGCAGCTTAGTAGGCTCAACCTATGGCTACACCTTC.

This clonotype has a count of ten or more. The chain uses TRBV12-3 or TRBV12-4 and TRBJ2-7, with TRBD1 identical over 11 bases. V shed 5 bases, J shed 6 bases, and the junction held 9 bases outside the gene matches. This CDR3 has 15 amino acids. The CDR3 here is CASSPLDRGRPEQYF. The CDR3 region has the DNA TGTGCCAGCAGTCCACTGGACAGGGGGCGCCCCGAGCAGTACTTC.

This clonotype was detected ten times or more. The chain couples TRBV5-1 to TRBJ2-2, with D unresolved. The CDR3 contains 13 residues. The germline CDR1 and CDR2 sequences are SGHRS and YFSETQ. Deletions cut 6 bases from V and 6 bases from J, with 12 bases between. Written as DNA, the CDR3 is TGCGCCAGCAAATTCGCCGGTCCCGGGGAGCTGTTTTTT. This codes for CASKFAGPGELFF.

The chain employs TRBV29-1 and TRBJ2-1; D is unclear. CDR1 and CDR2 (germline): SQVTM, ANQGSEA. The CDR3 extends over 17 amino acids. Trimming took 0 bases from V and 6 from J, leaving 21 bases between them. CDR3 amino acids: CSVEEDEAFIRGNEQFF. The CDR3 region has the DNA TGCAGCGTTGAAGAAGACGAGGCTTTCATACGAGGCAATGAGCAGTTCTTC.